This entry concerns a single T cell receptor (beta chain). One end of the junction varies from germline; a read error may be responsible. The data were obtained in a study of OX40 agonist ivuxolimab in advanced cancers. At the level of the study: An agonistic anti-OX40 (CD134) antibody, ivuxolimab, was used to treat the patients. There were three patients with partial responses, one having hepatocellular carcinoma and two cutaneous melanoma.

Clones were sequenced by immunoSEQ multiplex PCR, and TCRdb holds only the in-frame ones, with some missing. The sample has over 75,000 clones; 94% are singletons. Germline assignment: CDR1 SEHNR and CDR2 FQNEAQ (reference sequence). The CDR3 is made up of 12 amino acids. The receptor was derived from an adult with an advanced solid tumor such as melanoma, head and neck, liver or kidney cancer. The sample here was CD4+ or CD8+ T cells sorted from blood, taken in a trial of the OX40 agonist ivuxolimab. The chain carries TRBV7-9 and TRBJ1-1; D may be TRBD1 (5 bases). CDR3 DNA: TGTGCCAGCAGTTTAGGGGCCATCGAAGCTTTCTTT. Its protein product is CASSLGAIEAFF. The variable domain in full, completed from reference TRBV7-9 and TRBJ1-1, reads DTGVSQNPRHKITKRGQNVTFRCDPISEHNRLYWYRQTLGQGPEFLTYFQNEAQLEKSRLLSDRFSAERPKGSFSTLEIQRTEQGDSAMYLCASSLGAIEAFFGQGTRLTVV.